These 29 T cell receptor beta chains came from one sample sequenced in a study of blood T cell repertoires in COVID-19. TCRdb's table, derived via immunoSEQ multiplex PCR, lists solely in-frame clones and lacks some. The sample consists of around 260,000 clones, roughly 89% of them appearing once. The sequenced material came from peripheral blood. Receptors originate from a woman between 25 and 40 years old with active or convalescent COVID-19.

The V and J genes are TRBV5-1 and TRBJ2-7, with 8 bases lining up with TRBD1. CDR3 length: 15 amino acids. Trimming cost V 2 bases and J 2 bases; bases outside gene matches: 6. Germline assignment: CDR1 SGHRS and CDR2 YFSETQ. CDR3 nucleotide sequence: TGCGCCAGCAGCTTATCGACAGGGGCTACCTACGAGCAGTACTTC. This sequence encodes CASSLSTGATYEQYF.

This clone appeared a single time. The rearrangement uses TRBV7-9 and TRBJ2-3, with 7 bases fitting TRBD2. V was clipped by 0 bases and J by 2 bases; unmatched bases: 5. This CDR3 is 16 amino acids long. Germline CDR1 is SEHNR and CDR2 is FQNEAQ (reference sequence). This chain's CDR3 is CASSLASTSSTDTQYF. The CDR3 DNA follows: TGTGCCAGCAGCTTAGCGTCGACTAGCTCCACAGATACGCAGTATTTT.

The gene calls are TRBV29-1 and TRBJ1-3; tentatively, D is TRBD1 (6 bases). The germline V gene encodes CDR1 SQVTM and CDR2 ANQGSEA. V shed 1 base and J shed 1 base, with 11 bases lying between them. The CDR3 loop spans 15 amino acids. In nucleotides, the CDR3 is TGCAGCGTTGAAGGGAGTAGGGGGTCTGGAAACACCATATATTTT. It encodes CSVEGSRGSGNTIYF.

V usage is TRBV9 and J usage is TRBJ2-3; TRBD2 agrees at 13 bases. V trimming: 0 bases; J trimming: 5 bases; junction bases outside the gene matches: 18. CDR3 length equals 21 residues. CDR1 SGDLS and CDR2 YYNGEE come from the germline V gene. CDR3 sequence reads: CASSVVPRTSGGSERGDTQYF. CDR3 bases: TGTGCCAGCAGCGTAGTTCCCCGGACTAGCGGGGGCTCAGAGAGGGGAGATACGCAGTATTTT.

The chain links TRBV6-2 or TRBV6-3 to TRBJ2-5; D unresolved. The CDR3 contains 12 residues. The germline CDR1 and CDR2 sequences are MNHEY and SVGEGT. Trimming shortened V by 6 bases and J by 5 bases, and 10 bases separated the two germline ends. The CDR3 here is CASSLSGETQYF. The CDR3 nucleotides are TGTGCCAGCAGCCTCTCCGGGGAGACCCAGTACTTC.

This clone showed up just a few times. Here the CDR3 DNA reads TGTGCCAGCAGTTGGGCGACAGGGTCTAACTATGGCTACACCTTC. Translated, it gives CASSWATGSNYGYTF. This chain links TRBV6-5 with TRBJ1-2; 7 positions agree with TRBD1. After removal of 4 bases from V and 0 bases from J, the junction contained 5 bases not matched to a gene. CDR3 length equals 15 residues. In germline, CDR1 is MNHEY, CDR2 SVGAGI.

This chain connects TRBV6-2 or TRBV6-3 to TRBJ2-7; 7 nucleotides line up with TRBD2. This CDR3 comprises 15 residues. J lost 2 bases, V lost 4 bases, and 8 bases had no gene match. Germline CDR1 reads MNHEY; CDR2 reads SVGEGT. As DNA, the CDR3 is TGTGCCAGCAGTTCACGGGTGGCGGGGGCCTACGAGCAGTACTTC. It is translated as CASSSRVAGAYEQYF.

The V and J genes are TRBV10-2 and TRBJ1-2; possible D gene TRBD1, 5 bases. Trimming shortened V by 2 bases and J by 3 bases, and 10 bases separated the two germline ends. In germline, CDR1 is WSHSY, CDR2 SAAADI. The CDR3 spans 14 residues. The CDR3 DNA sequence: TGCGCCAGCAGTGAGCCGACAGACTACTATGGCTACACCTTC. Translation gives CASSEPTDYYGYTF.

The genes are TRBV5-1 and TRBJ1-4, with D possibly matching TRBD1 (5 bases). CDR1 and CDR2 (germline): SGHRS, YFSETQ. Trimming pared 0 bases from V and 2 bases from J, leaving 11 bases between. The CDR3 is 16 amino acids. CDR3 coding DNA: TGCGCCAGCAGCTTGGCTCCTCCAGGGACTAATGAAAAACTGTTTTTT. Translation gives CASSLAPPGTNEKLFF.

The rearrangement joins TRBV7-2 to TRBJ2-3; 8 nucleotides align to TRBD2. J lost 6 bases, V lost 0 bases, and 8 bases had no gene match. Germline CDR1 and CDR2: SGHTA and FQGNSA. The CDR3 has 16 amino acids. CDR3 in amino acids: CASSLALAGGEDTQYF. The CDR3 region has the DNA TGTGCCAGCAGCTTAGCCCTTGCGGGGGGAGAGGATACGCAGTATTTT.

The chain recombines TRBV5-1 with TRBJ1-2, with D tentatively TRBD1 (5 bases). The CDR3 consists of 14 residues. Germline V gene data show CDR1 as SGHRS and CDR2 as YFSETQ. The V gene lost 1 base and the J gene lost 6 bases, with 13 bases spanning the gap. The CDR3 DNA reads as TGCGCCAGCAGCTTGAGTGGTCAGGGAAATGGCTACACCTTC. Protein product: CASSLSGQGNGYTF.

The chain carries TRBV7-2 and TRBJ1-1; 7 bases fit TRBD1. The CDR3 has 13 amino acids. The J segment lost 1 base and the V segment lost 5 bases, leaving 1 base of the junction unmatched. The V gene's germline CDR1 is SGHTA and CDR2 FQGNSA. In DNA form, the CDR3 reads TGTGCCAGCAGCAGGGGGCCGAACACTGAAGCTTTCTTT. Translated, it gives CASSRGPNTEAFF. Complete variable domain (other parts from reference TRBV7-2 and TRBJ1-1): GAGVSQSPSNKVTEKGKDVELRCDPISGHTALYWYRQSLGQGLEFLIYFQGNSAPDKSGLPSDRFSAERTGGSVSTLTIQRTQQEDSAVYLCASSRGPNTEAFFGQGTRLTVV.

The chain couples TRBV27 to TRBJ2-3; D not certain. The CDR3 totals 13 residues. The V end lost 6 bases, the J end lost 5 bases, and 12 bases lay between the germline ends. Germline V gives CDR1 MNHEY, CDR2 SMNVEV (reference sequence). The CDR3 spells CASSPRAVDTQYF. Written as DNA, the CDR3 is TGTGCCAGCAGCCCCCGTGCAGTAGATACGCAGTATTTT.

This clone has a single count. J is TRBJ2-1 and V is TRBV27, with D perhaps matching TRBD1 (6 bases). This CDR3 is 14 amino acids long. Germline CDR1 is MNHEY and CDR2 is SMNVEV (reference sequence). V shed 5 bases and J shed 7 bases, with 15 bases lying between them. This CDR3 reads CASSLYYRVNEQFF. CDR3 DNA: TGTGCCAGCAGTCTTTATTACAGGGTAAATGAGCAGTTCTTC.

The rearrangement joins TRBV28 to TRBJ1-2; D gene uncertain. CDR3 size: 16 residues. Germline CDR1 MDHEN, CDR2 SYDVKM. Deletions cut 2 bases from V and 2 bases from J, with 15 bases between. In DNA, the CDR3 is TGTGCCAGCAGTTTAGGTAGGGCAGGAGGAAACTATGGCTACACCTTC. This sequence encodes CASSLGRAGGNYGYTF.

The chain has TRBV6-5 and TRBJ1-1; D unresolved. Trimming left V 6 bases short and J 5 bases short, with 13 bases between. CDR1 is MNHEY, CDR2 SVGAGI, per germline. This CDR3 spans 13 amino acids. The CDR3 nucleotides read TGTGCCAGCAGAGAGATCAGGAGGACTGAAGCTTTCTTT. Translated: CASREIRRTEAFF.

The V call is TRBV5-4, the J call TRBJ1-3; 9 bases line up with TRBD1. The CDR3 covers 17 residues. Germline values: CDR1 SGHNT, CDR2 YYREEE (reference sequence). Trimming at V came to 0 bases and at J to 2 bases, leaving 6 bases not matched to a gene. The CDR3 DNA reads as TGTGCCAGCAGCTTGGGGTCCCGGGACAGGGCTGGAAACACCATATATTTT. It codes for CASSLGSRDRAGNTIYF.

The count of this clone is one. V is TRBV5-4 and J is TRBJ2-2; D remains ambiguous. The length of the CDR3 is 14 residues. Germline values: CDR1 SGHNT, CDR2 YYREEE (reference sequence). Trimming removed 4 bases from V and 5 bases from J, with 12 bases in between. The CDR3 reads CASSSYLGTGELFF. In nucleotides, the CDR3 is TGTGCCAGCAGCAGCTATCTCGGGACCGGGGAGCTGTTTTTT.

This rearrangement joins TRBV7-6 to TRBJ2-7, with TRBD1 matching 7 bases. The length of the CDR3 is 17 residues. CDR1 is SGHVS and CDR2 is FNYEAQ in the germline V gene. With 1 base clipped from V and 0 bases from J, the junction kept 9 bases outside the gene matches. The CDR3 coding sequence is TGTGCCAGCAGCTTAGGGTTCGGGACAGCTTCCTCCTACGAGCAGTACTTC. Translation: CASSLGFGTASSYEQYF.

This sequence joins TRBV13 and TRBJ2-1; TRBD1 aligns across 9 bases. Germline lookup yields CDR1 PRHDT and CDR2 FYEKMQ (reference sequence). The V gene end was trimmed by 2 bases and the J gene end by 4 bases; junction bases not matched to a gene: 9. The CDR3 is 17 amino acids. CDR3: CASSLKTGTGIYNEQFF. The CDR3 DNA reads as TGTGCCAGCAGCTTAAAAACCGGGACAGGGATATACAATGAGCAGTTCTTC.

V usage is TRBV5-1 and J usage is TRBJ1-2; 8 bases are a match to TRBD1. The CDR3 consists of 15 residues. The germline gives CDR1 SGHRS, CDR2 YFSETQ. J was trimmed by 5 bases and V by 3 bases; bases with no gene match: 9. The CDR3 sequence is CASSSDRGGVYGYTF. CDR3 nucleotides: TGCGCCAGCAGCTCCGACAGGGGCGGGGTATATGGCTACACCTTC.

The chain combines TRBV7-9 with TRBJ1-5; D is undetermined. From germline, CDR1 is SEHNR and CDR2 FQNEAQ (reference sequence). V lost 3 bases, J lost 6 bases, and 12 bases lay in between. The CDR3 has 14 amino acids. The CDR3 DNA reads as TGTGCCAGCAGCTTGGGTTTGGAGGGTCAGCCCCAGCATTTT. Translation: CASSLGLEGQPQHF.

This clone showed up just a few times. The gene calls are TRBV9 and TRBJ1-1; 9 bases are a match to TRBD1. The CDR3 contains 14 residues. V was pared by 4 bases and J by 5 bases, with 6 bases of the junction left unmatched. Germline CDR1 SGDLS, CDR2 YYNGEE. The CDR3 nucleotides read TGTGCCAGCAGCCCCCGGACAGGGGCAACTGAAGCTTTCTTT. It encodes CASSPRTGATEAFF.

The J gene is TRBJ2-2, the V gene TRBV5-4, with a weak D call TRBD1 (5 bases). The germline gives CDR1 SGHNT, CDR2 YYREEE (reference sequence). The CDR3 is 16 residues long. The V and J ends lost 0 bases and 3 bases respectively, with 12 bases between them. The chain's CDR3 is CASSLGGRGDTGELFF. The CDR3 region has the DNA TGTGCCAGCAGCTTGGGTGGTAGGGGTGACACCGGGGAGCTGTTTTTT.

This rearrangement joins TRBV5-6 to TRBJ1-4; D unresolved. Germline CDR1 SGHDT, CDR2 YYEEEE. V dropped 5 bases and J dropped 8 bases, with 13 bases sitting between them. This CDR3 contains 13 residues. The CDR3: CASRRPGWEKLFF. DNA of the CDR3: TGTGCCAGCAGACGCCCGGGGTGGGAAAAACTGTTTTTT. Variable domain in full (rest from reference TRBV5-6 and TRBJ1-4): DAGVTQSPTHLIKTRGQQVTLRCSPKSGHDTVSWYQQALGQGPQFIFQYYEEEERQRGNFPDRFSGHQFPNYSSELNVNALLLGDSALYLCASRRPGWEKLFFGSGTQLSVL.

V and J are TRBV2 and TRBJ1-1; D gene unclear. Trimming removed 9 bases from V and 2 bases from J, with 16 bases in between. The CDR3 sequence is 14 residues long. In germline, CDR1 is SNHLY, CDR2 FYNNEI. The CDR3 spells CASRGYPENTEAFF. Here the CDR3 DNA reads TGTGCCAGTCGCGGTTACCCGGAAAACACTGAAGCTTTCTTT.

V is TRBV10-2 and J is TRBJ2-4, with 10 bases fitting TRBD2. V shed 10 bases, J shed 6 bases, and the junction held 6 bases outside the gene matches. CDR1 WSHSY and CDR2 SAAADI come from the germline V gene. The CDR3 is 13 residues long. The CDR3 sequence: CATLAGGGNIQYF. The CDR3 region has the DNA TGCGCCACCTTAGCGGGGGGTGGAAACATTCAGTACTTC.

This clone was picked up one time. The CDR3: CASSVELASGELFF. The CDR3 DNA reads TGTGCCAGCAGCGTGGAACTAGCCTCCGGGGAGCTGTTTTTT. The chain recombines TRBV9 with TRBJ2-2, with a possible D match to TRBD2 (6 bases). V dropped 2 bases and J dropped 6 bases, with 11 bases sitting between them. The germline V gene has CDR1 SGDLS and CDR2 YYNGEE. This CDR3 is 14 amino acids long. The variable domain in full, completed from reference TRBV9 and TRBJ2-2, reads DSGVTQTPKHLITATGQRVTLRCSPRSGDLSVYWYQQSLDQGLQFLIQYYNGEERAKGNILERFSAQQFPDLHSELNLSSLELGDSALYFCASSVELASGELFFGEGSRLTVL.

This clone has only one observation. The V call is TRBV19, the J call TRBJ2-5; D is perhaps TRBD1 (5 bases). Germline V gene data show CDR1 as LNHDA and CDR2 as SQIVND (reference sequence). V lost 4 bases and J 5 bases, leaving 14 bases between the germline ends. The CDR3 extends over 14 amino acids. CDR3 amino acids: CASSKTVNTETQYF. The CDR3, as DNA: TGTGCCAGTAGTAAGACAGTTAATACGGAGACCCAGTACTTC. Filled out from reference TRBV19 and TRBJ2-5, the complete variable domain reads DGGITQSPKYLFRKEGQNVTLSCEQNLNHDAMYWYRQDPGQGLRLIYYSQIVNDFQKGDIAEGYSVSREKKESFPLTVTSAQKNPTAFYLCASSKTVNTETQYFGPGTRLLVL.